A selection of T cell receptor beta chains follows, all from one sample in a study of breast tumors, draining lymph nodes, adjacent tissues. Using its own MiXCR run on the multiplex PCR reads, TCRdb lists one record per CDR3 protein. The sample shows 17,000 or so distinct CDR3 sequences, less than 75% of them seen only once. The sequenced sample was tumor-adjacent breast tissue. The receptors derive from a female donor with breast cancer. Some clones in this sample may be carry-over from other donors' samples. Each CDR3 is given with its conserved first and last residue. Each record gives: clone size, V gene, J gene, D gene, CDR3 protein, CDR3 DNA. D genes are given only for firm matches. Only part of the rows carry a size: once, few, many, or a class if the clone is expanded.

>many|TRBV5-6|TRBJ2-1|NA
CASSLDLRSLFGEQFF
TGTGCCAGCAGCTTGGATTTGCGTTCGTTGTTCGGTGAGCAGTTCTTC
>NA|TRBV7-2|TRBJ1-3|NA
CASSSGLLSGNTIYF
TGTGCCAGCAGCTCAGGGTTACTCTCTGGAAACACCATATATTTT
>NA|TRBV18|TRBJ2-5|NA
CASSLLERETQYF
TGTGCCAGCTCGCTGTTAGAGAGGGAGACCCAGTACTTC
>many|TRBV30|TRBJ2-1|NA
CAWGDDSGDEQFF
TGTGCCTGGGGGGACGACTCAGGGGATGAGCAGTTCTTC
>NA|TRBV20-1|TRBJ1-3|NA
CSARANSGNTIYF
TGCAGTGCTAGAGCCAACTCTGGAAACACCATATATTTT
>NA|TRBV11-2|TRBJ1-6|NA
CASSKVRGSGSPLHF
TGTGCCAGCAGCAAGGTTCGGGGGAGTGGTTCACCCCTCCACTTT
>NA|TRBV7-9|TRBJ1-2|TRBD1
CATTGQGHGYTF
TGTGCCACCACGGGACAGGGGCATGGCTACACCTTC
>NA|TRBV20-1|TRBJ2-7|NA
CSASTPLGEQYF
TGCAGTGCGAGTACCCCTTTAGGCGAGCAGTACTTC
>many|TRBV5-5|TRBJ2-5|TRBD2
CASSLGLAEEETQYF
TGTGCCAGCAGCCTCGGACTAGCTGAGGAAGAGACCCAGTACTTC
>few|TRBV28|TRBJ1-1|NA
CASWGNAEAFF
TGTGCTAGTTGGGGGAATGCTGAAGCTTTCTTT
>NA|TRBV24-1|TRBJ2-1|NA
CATSFKGGANYNEQFF
TGTGCCACCAGTTTCAAGGGGGGAGCAAACTACAATGAGCAGTTCTTC
>NA|TRBV15|TRBJ1-3|NA
CATTRDKSGNTIYF
TGTGCCACCACAAGGGATAAGTCTGGAAACACCATATATTTT
>few|TRBV20-1|TRBJ2-1|TRBD1
CSAKRTGEGSNEQFF
TGCAGTGCTAAACGGACAGGGGAGGGTTCCAATGAGCAGTTCTTC
>many|TRBV6-6|TRBJ1-4|NA
CASSHSSEYEKLFF
TGTGCCAGCAGTCACTCGTCCGAGTATGAAAAACTGTTTTTT
>NA|TRBV9|TRBJ2-2|TRBD1
CASSVGTVTGELFF
TGTGCCAGCAGCGTGGGGACAGTCACCGGGGAGCTGTTTTTT
>NA|TRBV19|TRBJ2-1|TRBD2
CASSVSGGAGSYNEQFF
TGTGCCAGTAGTGTAAGCGGGGGGGCCGGCTCCTACAATGAGCAGTTCTTC
>NA|TRBV24-1|TRBJ2-2|NA
CATSDHSLVLNTGELFF
TGTGCCACCAGTGATCACTCCCTAGTCCTGAACACCGGGGAGCTGTTTTTT